This entry is about one T cell receptor (beta chain). The data stem from a study of shared clonotypes between healthy human individuals. CD45RO-negative, CCR7-selected cells formed the naive CD8 fraction, which excluded terminally differentiated effector memory CD45RA+ cells. V was shortened by 3 bases and J by 2 bases, with 17 bases between the two germline ends. The length of the CDR3 is 17 residues. Only in-frame clones appear in the TCRdb table, and some are missing; sequencing was by immunoSEQ multiplex PCR. The sample has approximately 2,000,000 clones, 90% to 95% seen once. The sequence derives from a man younger than 30 in good health. Some clones in this sample may be carry-over from other donors' samples. The chain joins TRBV23-1 to TRBJ1-5; D gene unclear. TRBV23-1 is sorted into the ORF group, with uncertain function. The sequenced sample was naive CD8+ T cells from PBMCs. CDR3 loop: CASSHLPHRVRNQPQHF. Written as DNA, the CDR3 is TGCGCCAGCAGTCACCTACCCCATCGTGTACGCAATCAGCCCCAGCATTTT.